Listed below are T cell receptor beta chains from one sample, sequenced in a study of T cell responses to AZD1222 COVID-19 vaccine. The protocol was immunoSEQ multiplex PCR, while the TCRdb copy is restricted to in-frame clones and leaves out a portion. The table includes over 100,000 clones, around nine tenths detected once. The sequencing used peripheral blood, collected on day 0 of AZD1222 vaccination. These receptors all come from an adult in good health. Both conserved end residues are part of each CDR3. D genes are given only for firm matches. Clone size is stated in some rows and not others, as once, few, many or a class when expanded.

-	TRBV5-1	TRBJ2-5	TRBD2	TGCGCCAGCAGCAAATCCGGGACTAGCGGGGTCCAAGAGACCCAGTACTTC	CASSKSGTSGVQETQYF
-	TRBV12-3/TRBV12-4	TRBJ2-7	-	TGTGCCAGCAGTCAAGACCTCCTGGAGCAGTACTTC	CASSQDLLEQYF
-	TRBV5-8	TRBJ2-1	-	TGTGCCAGCAGCCGCCCCATGGGGGGCCTCTACAATGAGCAGTTCTTC	CASSRPMGGLYNEQFF
-	TRBV14	TRBJ2-6	-	TGTGCCAGCAGCCAAGATCCAAGACCCTCTGGGGCCAACGTCCTGACTTTC	CASSQDPRPSGANVLTF
-	TRBV10-3	TRBJ1-5	-	TGTGCCATCAGTGAGTCACAGCCGGCGGGTCAGCCCCAGCATTTT	CAISESQPAGQPQHF
-	TRBV4-3	TRBJ1-6	-	TGCGCCAGCAGTCAGGAGAGCTCCTATAATTCACCCCTCCACTTT	CASSQESSYNSPLHF
-	TRBV24-1	TRBJ1-5	-	TGTGCCACCAGTGAGGAGGGACCGAACAATCAGCCCCAGCATTTT	CATSEEGPNNQPQHF
-	TRBV7-2	TRBJ2-3	-	TGTGCCAGCAGTCGGACGGGTAGCACAGATACGCAGTATTTT	CASSRTGSTDTQYF
-	TRBV5-1	TRBJ2-6	-	TGCGCCAGCAGCTTGGCTACGGGGGCCAACGTCCTGACTTTC	CASSLATGANVLTF
-	TRBV7-3	TRBJ2-2	-	TGTGCCAGCAGCCCCCATAACGCGAACACCGGGGAGCTGTTTTTT	CASSPHNANTGELFF
-	TRBV9	TRBJ2-1	-	TGTGCCAGCAGCGTAGTATCTAGCGGAAAAAGGGGGGAGCAGTTCTTC	CASSVVSSGKRGEQFF
-	TRBV3-1/TRBV3-2	TRBJ1-2	TRBD1	TGTGCCAGCAGTGGAACAGGGGGAGGTTATGGCTACACCTTC	CASSGTGGGYGYTF
-	TRBV6-2/TRBV6-3	TRBJ2-6	-	TGTGCCAGCAGTTACTCAACTGGGGCCAACGTCCTGACTTTC	CASSYSTGANVLTF
-	TRBV5-4	TRBJ1-2	TRBD1	TGTGCCAGCAGCTATAATTGGCAGGGGGTCTCTGGCTACACCTTC	CASSYNWQGVSGYTF
-	TRBV18	TRBJ1-2	TRBD1	TGTGCCAGCTCGCGACAGGGGTTTGATGGCTACACCTTC	CASSRQGFDGYTF
-	TRBV5-4	TRBJ2-2	TRBD2	TGTGCCAGCAGTGCCGGGACTAGCGGTTTGAACACCGGGGAGCTGTTTTTT	CASSAGTSGLNTGELFF
-	TRBV2	TRBJ1-1	-	TGTGCCAGCATTCAAGTCCTGAACACTGAAGCTTTCTTT	CASIQVLNTEAFF
-	TRBV6-6	TRBJ1-2	-	TGTGCCAGCACCCCTGGGAGTGGGTATGGCTACACCTTC	CASTPGSGYGYTF
once	TRBV9	TRBJ2-2	-	TGTGCCAGCAGCGTAGGAGGCAGATTAACGAACACCGGGGAGCTGTTTTTT	CASSVGGRLTNTGELFF
-	TRBV27	TRBJ2-3	TRBD2	TGTGCCAGCAGTAGTATAGCGGGGGGGCGGACAGATACGCAGTATTTT	CASSSIAGGRTDTQYF
-	TRBV7-3	TRBJ2-3	TRBD2	TGTGCCAGCAGCGGAGCGGGAGCATTGGCAGATACGCAGTATTTT	CASSGAGALADTQYF
once	TRBV13	TRBJ2-3	TRBD2	TGTGCCAGCAGCTCGAAACTAGCGGGAGGGCCCCTAGATACGCAGTATTTT	CASSSKLAGGPLDTQYF
-	TRBV19	TRBJ2-7	-	TGTGCCAGTAGTACGGAGCGGCGTTCCGAGCAGTACTTC	CASSTERRSEQYF
-	TRBV6-2/TRBV6-3	TRBJ2-3	TRBD2	TGTGCCAGCACCCCTAACCCACGGCTAGCGGGACTCCCGGATACGCAGTATTTT	CASTPNPRLAGLPDTQYF
-	TRBV19	TRBJ2-7	-	TGTGCCAGTAGCCTCCCGGGCGCGGGACGTATCAACGAGCAGTACTTC	CASSLPGAGRINEQYF
once	TRBV30	TRBJ1-1	TRBD1	TGTGCCTGGCGACAGGGGGCTGAAGCTTTCTTT	CAWRQGAEAFF
-	TRBV30	TRBJ1-1	-	TGTGCCTGGGGCCGGGTTGAAGCTTTCTTT	CAWGRVEAFF
-	TRBV6-5	TRBJ1-5	-	TGTGCCAGCAGTCCCACAGGGTTAAATCAGCCCCAGCATTTT	CASSPTGLNQPQHF
-	TRBV7-2	TRBJ2-2	TRBD2	TGTGCCAGCAGCTTAGAAGGGACTAGAGACACCGGGGAGCTGTTTTTT	CASSLEGTRDTGELFF
-	TRBV28	TRBJ1-5	-	TGTGCCAGCAGTGCTCCCCCAGAGCCCCAGCATTTT	CASSAPPEPQHF
-	TRBV19	TRBJ1-2	TRBD1	TGTGCCAGTAGTACCCCGAGCAGGGGGCCTGGCTACACCTTC	CASSTPSRGPGYTF
-	TRBV3-1/TRBV3-2	TRBJ2-7	-	TGTGCCAGCAGCCAAGATGGCGAGCAGTACTTC	CASSQDGEQYF
-	TRBV6-4	TRBJ2-3	TRBD2	TGTGCCAGCAGTGACGGGACTAGAGAAGCAGATACGCAGTATTTT	CASSDGTREADTQYF
-	TRBV5-6	TRBJ2-1	TRBD1	TGTGCCAGCAGCTCTTCCGGGACAGGGGTCCATGAGCAGTTCTTC	CASSSSGTGVHEQFF
-	TRBV5-4	TRBJ2-2	-	TGTGCCAGCAGCTTGGCTTCGGGGGGCGCGAACACCGGGGAGCTGTTTTTT	CASSLASGGANTGELFF
-	TRBV6-1	TRBJ2-5	-	TGTGCCAGCAGTGCAGGAGTCGGGGGCATCGGAGAGACCCAGTACTTC	CASSAGVGGIGETQYF
-	TRBV4-1	TRBJ2-3	-	TGCGCCAGCAGCCAAGGCCGGCAGAGGGCACTGGCAGATACGCAGTATTTT	CASSQGRQRALADTQYF
-	TRBV12-3/TRBV12-4	TRBJ1-2	-	TGTGCCAGCAATACTGGGACGACCCATGGCTACACCTTC	CASNTGTTHGYTF
-	TRBV7-2	TRBJ1-2	-	TGTGCCAGCAGCTTAGCGGTTCCAGGGAAAGGCTATGGCTACACCTTC	CASSLAVPGKGYGYTF
-	TRBV27	TRBJ2-1	TRBD2	TGTGCCAGCAGTTTATGGGCTAGCGGGACAGTCTTGAATGAGCAGTTCTTC	CASSLWASGTVLNEQFF
-	TRBV9	TRBJ2-1	-	TGTGCCAGCAGCGTAGTCGGGACTGCCTACAATGAGCAGTTCTTC	CASSVVGTAYNEQFF
-	TRBV9	TRBJ2-1	-	TGTGCCAGCAGCGTAGCAGGAGGGGGTGGGGCAGCTGAGCAGTTCTTC	CASSVAGGGGAAEQFF
-	TRBV20-1	TRBJ2-1	-	TGCAGTGCTGCTGGGGGCGGCGAGCAGTTCTTC	CSAAGGGEQFF
-	TRBV27	TRBJ1-5	-	TGTGCCAGCGCCTCCCATGTGGGGCGGAGAGAACCGACGAATAGCAATCAGCCCCAGCATTTT	CASASHVGRREPTNSNQPQHF
-	TRBV5-1	TRBJ2-5	-	TGCGCCAGCAGCCCGTTCCAGGCCCCGGGGATAGAGACCCAGTACTTC	CASSPFQAPGIETQYF
once	TRBV6-2/TRBV6-3	TRBJ1-1	-	TGTGCCAGCAGTAGGCAGTTGAACACTGAAGCTTTCTTT	CASSRQLNTEAFF
-	TRBV9	TRBJ2-3	-	TGTGCCAGCAGCCTAAGGGGGGGCGCAGATACGCAGTATTTT	CASSLRGGADTQYF